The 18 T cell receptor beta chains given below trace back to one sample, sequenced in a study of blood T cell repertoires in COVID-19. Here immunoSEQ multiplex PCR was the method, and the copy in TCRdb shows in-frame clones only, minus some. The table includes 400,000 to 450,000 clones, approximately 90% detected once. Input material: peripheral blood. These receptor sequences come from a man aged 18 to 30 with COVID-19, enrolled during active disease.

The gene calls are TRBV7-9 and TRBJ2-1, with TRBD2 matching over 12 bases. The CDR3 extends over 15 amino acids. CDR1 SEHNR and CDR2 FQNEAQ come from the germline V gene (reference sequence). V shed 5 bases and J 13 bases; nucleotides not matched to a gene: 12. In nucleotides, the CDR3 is TGTGCCAGCAGCATCCAGTCTGCTAGCGGGAGGGCCCAGTTCTTC. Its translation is CASSIQSASGRAQFF.

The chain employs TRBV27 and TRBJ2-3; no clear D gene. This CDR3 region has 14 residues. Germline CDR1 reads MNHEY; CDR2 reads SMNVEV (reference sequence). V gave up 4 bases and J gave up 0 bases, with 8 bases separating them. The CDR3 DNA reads TGTGCCAGCAGTTATGGCGGAAGCACAGATACGCAGTATTTT. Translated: CASSYGGSTDTQYF.

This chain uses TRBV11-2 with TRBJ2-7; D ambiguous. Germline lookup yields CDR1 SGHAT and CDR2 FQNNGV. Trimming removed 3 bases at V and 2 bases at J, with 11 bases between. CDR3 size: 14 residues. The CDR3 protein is CASSFTTPTYEQYF. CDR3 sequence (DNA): TGTGCCAGCAGCTTCACTACTCCCACCTACGAGCAGTACTTC. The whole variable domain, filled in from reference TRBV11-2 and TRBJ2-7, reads EAGVAQSPRYKIIEKRQSVAFWCNPISGHATLYWYQQILGQGPKLLIQFQNNGVVDDSQLPKDRFSAERLKGVDSTLKIQPAKLEDSAVYLCASSFTTPTYEQYFGPGTRLTVT.

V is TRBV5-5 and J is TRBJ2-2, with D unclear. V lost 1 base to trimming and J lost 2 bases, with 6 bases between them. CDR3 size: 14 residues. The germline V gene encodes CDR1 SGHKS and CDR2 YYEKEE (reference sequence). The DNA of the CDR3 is TGTGCCAGCAGCTTGTCCCTCAACACCGGGGAGCTGTTTTTT. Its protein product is CASSLSLNTGELFF. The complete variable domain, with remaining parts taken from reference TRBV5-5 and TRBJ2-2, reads DAGVTQSPTHLIKTRGQQVTLRCSPISGHKSVSWYQQVLGQGPQFIFQYYEKEERGRGNFPDRFSARQFPNYSSELNVNALLLGDSALYLCASSLSLNTGELFFGEGSRLTVL.

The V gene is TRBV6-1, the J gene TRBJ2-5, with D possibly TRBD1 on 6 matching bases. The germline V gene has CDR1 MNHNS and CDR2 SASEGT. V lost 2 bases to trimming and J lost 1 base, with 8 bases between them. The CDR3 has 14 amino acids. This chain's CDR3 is CASSESGVQETQYF. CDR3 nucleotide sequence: TGTGCCAGCAGTGAATCAGGGGTCCAAGAGACCCAGTACTTC.

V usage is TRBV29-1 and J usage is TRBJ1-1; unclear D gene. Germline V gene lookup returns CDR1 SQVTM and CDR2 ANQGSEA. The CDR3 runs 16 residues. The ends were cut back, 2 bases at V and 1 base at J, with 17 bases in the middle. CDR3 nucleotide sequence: TGCAGCGTTGAAATGAAGGGAGACCGGAGGAACACTGAAGCTTTCTTT. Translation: CSVEMKGDRRNTEAFF.

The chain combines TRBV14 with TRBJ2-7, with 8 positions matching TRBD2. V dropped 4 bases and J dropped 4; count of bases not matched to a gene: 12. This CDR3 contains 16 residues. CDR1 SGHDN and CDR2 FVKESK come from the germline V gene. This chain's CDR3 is CASSRRSIGGGYEQYF. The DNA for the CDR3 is TGTGCCAGCAGCCGTCGGTCAATCGGGGGGGGTTACGAGCAGTACTTC. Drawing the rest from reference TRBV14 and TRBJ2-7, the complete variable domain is EAGVTQFPSHSVIEKGQTVTLRCDPISGHDNLYWYRRVMGKEIKFLLHFVKESKQDESGMPNNRFLAERTGGTYSTLKVQPAELEDSGVYFCASSRRSIGGGYEQYFGPGTRLTVT.

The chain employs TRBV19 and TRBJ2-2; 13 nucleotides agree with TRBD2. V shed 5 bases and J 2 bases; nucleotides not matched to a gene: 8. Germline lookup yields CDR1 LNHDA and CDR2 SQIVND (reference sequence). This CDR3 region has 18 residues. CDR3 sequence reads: CASSPLTSGRINTGELFF. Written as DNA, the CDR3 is TGTGCCAGTAGTCCCCTGACTAGCGGGAGGATAAACACCGGGGAGCTGTTTTTT.

DNA for the CDR3: TGCGCCAGCAGCTTGCAGCTCAGGTCCGGGGAGCTGTTTTTT. Its protein is CASSLQLRSGELFF. The chain is built from TRBV5-1 and TRBJ2-2; D gene uncertain. Germline assignment: CDR1 SGHRS and CDR2 YFSETQ. The V end lost 1 base, the J end lost 6 bases, and 10 bases lay between the germline ends. This CDR3 is 14 amino acids long. Complete variable domain (other parts from reference TRBV5-1 and TRBJ2-2): KAGVTQTPRYLIKTRGQQVTLSCSPISGHRSVSWYQQTPGQGLQFLFEYFSETQRNKGNFPGRFSGRQFSNSRSEMNVSTLELGDSALYLCASSLQLRSGELFFGEGSRLTVL.

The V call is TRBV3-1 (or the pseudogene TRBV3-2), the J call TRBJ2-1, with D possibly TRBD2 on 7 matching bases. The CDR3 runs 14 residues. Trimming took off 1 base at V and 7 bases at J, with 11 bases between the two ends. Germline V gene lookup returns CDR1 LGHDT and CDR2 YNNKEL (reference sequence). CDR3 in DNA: TGTGCCAGCAGCCAAGGGGGGGGGCGAAATGAGCAGTTCTTC. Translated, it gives CASSQGGGRNEQFF.

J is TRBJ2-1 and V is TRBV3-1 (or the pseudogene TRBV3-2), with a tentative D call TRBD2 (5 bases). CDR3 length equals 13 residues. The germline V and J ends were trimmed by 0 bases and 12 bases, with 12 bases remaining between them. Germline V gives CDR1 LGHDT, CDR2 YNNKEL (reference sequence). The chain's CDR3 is CASSQETTKGQFF. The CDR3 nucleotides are TGTGCCAGCAGCCAAGAGACGACTAAAGGGCAGTTCTTC.

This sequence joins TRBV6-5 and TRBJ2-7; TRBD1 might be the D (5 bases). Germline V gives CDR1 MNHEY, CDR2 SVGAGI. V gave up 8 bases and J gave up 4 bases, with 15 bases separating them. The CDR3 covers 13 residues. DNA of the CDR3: TGTGCCAGCCAGGGTCTCGATCGTTACGAGCAGTACTTC. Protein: CASQGLDRYEQYF.

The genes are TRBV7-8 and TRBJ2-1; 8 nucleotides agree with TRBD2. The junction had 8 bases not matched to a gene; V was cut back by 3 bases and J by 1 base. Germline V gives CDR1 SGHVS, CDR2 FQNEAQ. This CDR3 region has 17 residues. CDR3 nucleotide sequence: TGTGCCAGCAGCTTGCAGGGTTTAGCGGGGTCCTACAATGAGCAGTTCTTC. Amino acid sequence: CASSLQGLAGSYNEQFF.

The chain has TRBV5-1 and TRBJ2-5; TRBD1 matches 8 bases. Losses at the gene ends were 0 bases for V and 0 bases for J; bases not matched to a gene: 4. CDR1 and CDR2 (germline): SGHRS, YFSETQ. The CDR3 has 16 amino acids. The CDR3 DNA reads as TGCGCCAGCAGCTTGGGGAGGACAGGGTACCAAGAGACCCAGTACTTC. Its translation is CASSLGRTGYQETQYF.

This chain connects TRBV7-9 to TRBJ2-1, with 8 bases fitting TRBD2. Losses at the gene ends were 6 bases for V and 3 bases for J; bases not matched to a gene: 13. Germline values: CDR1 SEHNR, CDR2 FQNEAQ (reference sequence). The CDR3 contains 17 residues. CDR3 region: CASRPITREDSYNEQFF. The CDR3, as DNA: TGTGCCAGCAGACCAATTACGCGGGAGGACAGCTACAATGAGCAGTTCTTC. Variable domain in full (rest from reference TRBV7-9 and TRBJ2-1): DTGVSQNPRHKITKRGQNVTFRCDPISEHNRLYWYRQTLGQGPEFLTYFQNEAQLEKSRLLSDRFSAERPKGSFSTLEIQRTEQGDSAMYLCASRPITREDSYNEQFFGPGTRLTVL.

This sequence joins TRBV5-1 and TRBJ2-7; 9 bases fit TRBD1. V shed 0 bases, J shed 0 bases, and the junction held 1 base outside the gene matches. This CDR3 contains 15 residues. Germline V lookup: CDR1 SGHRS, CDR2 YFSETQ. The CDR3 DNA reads TGCGCCAGCAGCTTGGACAGGGGGCCCTCCTACGAGCAGTACTTC. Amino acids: CASSLDRGPSYEQYF.

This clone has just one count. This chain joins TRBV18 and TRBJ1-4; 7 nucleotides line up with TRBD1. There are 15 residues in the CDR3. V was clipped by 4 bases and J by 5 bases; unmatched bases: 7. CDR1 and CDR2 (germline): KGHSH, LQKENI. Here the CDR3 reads CASSLGQASNEKLFF. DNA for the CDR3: TGTGCCAGCTCACTAGGACAGGCCTCAAATGAAAAACTGTTTTTT. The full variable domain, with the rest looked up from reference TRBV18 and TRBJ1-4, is NAGVMQNPRHLVRRRGQEARLRCSPMKGHSHVYWYRQLPEEGLKFMVYLQKENIIDESGMPKERFSAEFPKEGPSILRIQQVVRGDSAAYFCASSLGQASNEKLFFGSGTQLSVL.

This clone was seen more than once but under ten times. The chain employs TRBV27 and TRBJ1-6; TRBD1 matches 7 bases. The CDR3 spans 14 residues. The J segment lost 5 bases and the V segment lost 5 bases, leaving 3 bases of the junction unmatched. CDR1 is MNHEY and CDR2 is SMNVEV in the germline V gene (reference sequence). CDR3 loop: CASSPGQNNSPLHF. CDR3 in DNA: TGTGCCAGCAGTCCGGGACAGAATAATTCACCCCTCCACTTT.